The entry below describes one T cell receptor beta chain. The target antigen is unknown. The data originate from a study of cytomegalovirus exposure and HLA in healthy donors. As for the study in general: Some 180 million T cells yielded around 120 million unique TCR beta sequences in earlier analysis. Study findings and constraints: TCR beta chains numbering more than 150 were designated cytomegalovirus-associated. In a later analysis, across HLA loci, associated TCR counts were highest for DRB1, lowest for HLA-C.

The junction had 17 bases not matched to a gene; V was cut back by 1 base and J by 7 bases. This CDR3 spans 19 amino acids. CDR1 is MNHNS and CDR2 is SASEGT in the germline V gene. The study ran its PCR with 60 Vbeta and 13 Jbeta primers. Sequenced by immunoSEQ multiplex PCR; TCRdb stores in-frame clones only, minus some. Of 100,000 to 150,000 clones listed, around three quarters are singletons. This sequence was found in a male donor in good health and CMV-seropositive. Sequencing was performed on PBMCs. This chain joins TRBV6-1 and TRBJ1-4, with 8 nucleotides matching TRBD1. This CDR3 is CASSEDAGQAAGGREKLFF. The CDR3 DNA sequence: TGTGCCAGCAGTGAAGACGCGGGACAGGCGGCAGGAGGGCGTGAAAAACTGTTTTTT.